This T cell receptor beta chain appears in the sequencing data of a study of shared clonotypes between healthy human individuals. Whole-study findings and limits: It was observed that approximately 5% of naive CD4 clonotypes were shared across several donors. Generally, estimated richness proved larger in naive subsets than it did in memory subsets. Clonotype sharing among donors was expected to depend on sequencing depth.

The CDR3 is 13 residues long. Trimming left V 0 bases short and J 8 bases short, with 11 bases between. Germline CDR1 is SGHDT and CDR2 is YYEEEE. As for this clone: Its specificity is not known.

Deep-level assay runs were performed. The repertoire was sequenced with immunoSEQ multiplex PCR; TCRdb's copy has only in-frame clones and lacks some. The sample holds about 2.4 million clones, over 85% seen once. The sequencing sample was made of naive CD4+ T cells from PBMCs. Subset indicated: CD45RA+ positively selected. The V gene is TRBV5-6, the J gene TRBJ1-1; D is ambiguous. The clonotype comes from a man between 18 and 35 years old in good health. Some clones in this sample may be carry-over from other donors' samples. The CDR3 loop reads CASSLADGREAFF. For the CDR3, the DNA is TGTGCCAGCAGCTTGGCCGATGGCAGGGAAGCTTTCTTT. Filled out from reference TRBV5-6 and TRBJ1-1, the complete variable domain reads DAGVTQSPTHLIKTRGQQVTLRCSPKSGHDTVSWYQQALGQGPQFIFQYYEEEERQRGNFPDRFSGHQFPNYSSELNVNALLLGDSALYLCASSLADGREAFFGQGTRLTVV.